These 23 T cell receptor beta chains were all obtained from the same sample, sequenced in a study of long-term antiretroviral therapy in people with HIV. An immunoSEQ assay, version v3.0, was performed at survey level. Here immunoSEQ multiplex PCR was the method, and the copy in TCRdb shows in-frame clones only, minus some. The table lists 31,000 or so clones, about nine tenths of them singletons, with nearly 7.5% in the top ten. This material consisted of unsorted PBMCs, taken around 5 years before starting antiretroviral therapy. Source of these receptors: a man aged 50 to 60 with HIV.

The chain links TRBV5-6 to TRBJ1-5, with D unclear. Germline CDR1 is SGHDT and CDR2 is YYEEEE. This CDR3 is built from 14 residues. The V and J ends lost 5 bases and 5 bases respectively, with 14 bases between them. The CDR3 protein is CASSKGGTYQPQHF. In DNA form, the CDR3 reads TGTGCCAGCAGTAAGGGAGGTACCTATCAGCCCCAGCATTTT.

This chain uses TRBV6-1 with TRBJ2-3; D is undetermined. Trimming removed 3 bases at V and 0 bases at J, with 13 bases between. The length of the CDR3 is 16 residues. Per the germline V gene, CDR1 is MNHNS and CDR2 is SASEGT. Here the CDR3 reads CASSEFTVSSTDTQYF. The CDR3 DNA sequence: TGTGCCAGCAGTGAGTTTACCGTTTCTAGCACAGATACGCAGTATTTT.

The chain recombines TRBV7-9 with TRBJ1-2; no clear D. CDR1 SEHNR and CDR2 FQNEAQ come from the germline V gene (reference sequence). Trimming took off 5 bases at V and 4 bases at J, with 8 bases between the two ends. The CDR3 has 12 residues. This chain's CDR3 is CASSLEIYGYTF. In DNA, the CDR3 is TGTGCCAGCAGCCTAGAGATCTATGGCTACACCTTC.

The chain employs TRBV11-3 and TRBJ1-1; no reliable D call. V lost 2 bases, J lost 0 bases, and 10 bases lay in between. Germline CDR1 is SGHNT and CDR2 is YENEEA. The CDR3 is 15 residues long. The CDR3 spells CASSLSAGLNTEAFF. The CDR3 nucleotides read TGTGCCAGCAGCTTATCGGCAGGATTGAACACTGAAGCTTTCTTT. The whole variable domain, filled in from reference TRBV11-3 and TRBJ1-1, reads EAGVVQSPRYKIIEKKQPVAFWCNPISGHNTLYWYLQNLGQGPELLIRYENEEAVDDSQLPKDRFSAERLKGVDSTLKIQPAELGDSAVYLCASSLSAGLNTEAFFGQGTRLTVV.

The chain combines TRBV7-2 with TRBJ1-2; D unclear. The V end lost 1 base, the J end lost 6 bases, and 18 bases lay between the germline ends. The CDR3 consists of 16 residues. Looked up from germline, CDR1 is SGHTA and CDR2 is FQGNSA. In nucleotides, the CDR3 is TGTGCCAGCAGCTTAGTTGCTACAGTAGTCGATGATGGCTACACCTTC. Its protein product is CASSLVATVVDDGYTF.

The rearrangement links TRBV5-5 to TRBJ2-1; TRBD2 aligns across 11 bases. The V gene's germline CDR1 is SGHKS and CDR2 YYEKEE (reference sequence). With V trimmed by 4 bases and J by 3 bases, 6 bases remained unmatched. This CDR3 spans 16 amino acids. The CDR3 loop reads CASSGASGRLYNEQFF. CDR3 sequence (DNA): TGTGCCAGCAGCGGCGCTAGCGGGAGGCTCTACAATGAGCAGTTCTTC.

This clone was counted a single time. This chain connects TRBV19 to TRBJ2-5; 13 bases align to TRBD2. CDR3 size: 17 residues. V lost 7 bases to trimming and J lost 4 bases; unmatched junction nucleotides: 12. CDR1 and CDR2 from the germline V gene are LNHDA and SQIVND (reference sequence). Written as DNA, the CDR3 is TGTGCCAGTAAGGCGCGAAGCCGACTAGCGGGAGGAGAGACCCAGTACTTC. It translates to CASKARSRLAGGETQYF.

The chain combines TRBV6-6 with TRBJ2-3, with D possibly matching TRBD1 (5 bases). The V gene lost 2 bases and the J gene lost 0 bases, with 12 bases spanning the gap. Germline loops: CDR1 MNHNY, CDR2 SVGAGI (reference sequence). The CDR3 is 16 residues long. The CDR3 nucleotides read TGTGCCAGCAGTTACGCTCAGGGCACTAGCACAGATACGCAGTATTTT. The encoded protein is CASSYAQGTSTDTQYF.

This chain links TRBV11-2 with TRBJ2-3; 7 positions agree with TRBD2. V gave up 3 bases and J gave up 3 bases; unmatched junction bases: 9. Looked up from germline, CDR1 is SGHAT and CDR2 is FQNNGV. The CDR3 has 16 residues. The DNA of the CDR3 is TGTGCCAGCAGCTTCTCAACTAGCGCGTATACAGATACGCAGTATTTT. Its protein is CASSFSTSAYTDTQYF. Full variable domain (remainder filled in from reference TRBV11-2 and TRBJ2-3): EAGVAQSPRYKIIEKRQSVAFWCNPISGHATLYWYQQILGQGPKLLIQFQNNGVVDDSQLPKDRFSAERLKGVDSTLKIQPAKLEDSAVYLCASSFSTSAYTDTQYFGPGTRLTVL.

This clone has just one count. The CDR3 loop is CAWSVGQGAVGYTF. Here the CDR3 DNA reads TGTGCCTGGAGTGTCGGACAGGGGGCTGTTGGCTACACCTTC. The rearrangement joins TRBV30 to TRBJ1-2; the match to TRBD1 covers 11 bases. The CDR3 has 14 amino acids. Per germline, CDR1 GTSNPN and CDR2 SVGIG (reference sequence). After removal of 0 bases from V and 7 bases from J, the junction contained 4 bases not matched to a gene.

This chain connects TRBV4-1 to TRBJ1-4; 7 nucleotides align to TRBD1. This CDR3 region has 14 residues. The junction had 8 bases not matched to a gene; V was cut back by 5 bases and J by 8 bases. Germline CDR1 reads MGHRA; CDR2 reads YSYEKL. The CDR3, as DNA: TGCGCCAGCAGCGGCCGGGACAGCTTAGAAAAACTGTTTTTT. Protein product: CASSGRDSLEKLFF.

The chain carries TRBV10-3 and TRBJ2-3; 12 bases map to TRBD2. This CDR3 comprises 16 residues. With 6 bases clipped from V and 0 bases from J, the junction kept 4 bases outside the gene matches. Germline V gene data show CDR1 as ENHRY and CDR2 as SYGVKD. In nucleotides, the CDR3 is TGTGCCATCAGCCGCCTAGCGGGAGGGAGCACAGATACGCAGTATTTT. It yields the protein CAISRLAGGSTDTQYF.

V is TRBV5-4 and J is TRBJ2-1; 14 nucleotides align to TRBD2. Germline assignment: CDR1 SGHNT and CDR2 YYREEE (reference sequence). The CDR3 loop spans 17 amino acids. V lost 3 bases to trimming and J lost 7 bases; unmatched junction nucleotides: 9. CDR3 nucleotide sequence: TGTGCCAGCAGCTACACCGGGACTAGCGGGAGTCGGAATGAGCAGTTCTTC. Its translation: CASSYTGTSGSRNEQFF.

In this sample, this clone turned up a few times. This rearrangement joins TRBV6-1 to TRBJ1-5, with 9 bases fitting TRBD1. With 3 bases clipped from V and 0 bases from J, the junction kept 6 bases outside the gene matches. Germline-derived CDR1 and CDR2 are MNHNS and SASEGT. The CDR3 contains 17 residues. The CDR3 DNA reads as TGTGCCAGCAGTGACCACAGGGGGCCGTATAGCAATCAGCCCCAGCATTTT. Protein product: CASSDHRGPYSNQPQHF.

The V gene is TRBV5-1, the J gene TRBJ2-1, with D possibly matching TRBD2 (6 bases). Trimming removed 2 bases at V and 9 bases at J, with 15 bases between. Germline V gene sequence: CDR1 SGHRS, CDR2 YFSETQ. The CDR3 contains 14 residues. The CDR3 DNA reads as TGCGCCAGCAGCTTCGTGCGGGACCACTTTGAGCAGTTCTTC. It is translated as CASSFVRDHFEQFF.

This clone came up once. The V call is TRBV5-1, the J call TRBJ1-6; perhaps TRBD1 as D (6 bases). The V end was cut by 4 bases, the J end by 9 bases, with 20 bases between. From germline, CDR1 is SGHRS and CDR2 YFSETQ. This CDR3 has 16 residues. The CDR3 here is CASSGSLRDIRSPLHF. The DNA of the CDR3 is TGCGCCAGCAGCGGTTCCCTCCGGGACATCCGTTCACCCCTCCACTTT.

This chain uses TRBV5-1 with TRBJ2-7; 9 bases are a match to TRBD1. V lost 4 bases to trimming and J lost 3 bases; unmatched junction nucleotides: 5. Germline values: CDR1 SGHRS, CDR2 YFSETQ. This CDR3 spans 14 amino acids. CDR3 residues: CASSRGTGFYEQYF. CDR3 nucleotides: TGCGCCAGCAGCCGTGGGACAGGGTTCTACGAGCAGTACTTC.

V gene TRBV5-4 combines with J gene TRBJ2-2; TRBD2 might be the D (6 bases). The germline V gene encodes CDR1 SGHNT and CDR2 YYREEE (reference sequence). V lost 3 bases to trimming and J lost 2 bases, with 11 bases between them. The CDR3 totals 15 residues. The CDR3 nucleotides read TGTGCCAGCAGCTATCCGGGAGCAAACACCGGGGAGCTGTTTTTT. This translates into CASSYPGANTGELFF.

This clone was counted a single time. The V gene is TRBV5-1, the J gene TRBJ2-3, with TRBD1 as a possible D gene (5 bases). Germline assignment: CDR1 SGHRS and CDR2 YFSETQ. Trimming pared 0 bases from V and 1 base from J, leaving 12 bases between. The CDR3 has 16 residues. CDR3 DNA sequence: TGCGCCAGCAGCTTGGGAGCTGGACACCGCACAGATACGCAGTATTTT. Amino acids: CASSLGAGHRTDTQYF.

The J gene is TRBJ2-1, the V gene TRBV11-2; D tentatively reads TRBD1 or TRBD2 (6 bases each). Looked up from germline, CDR1 is SGHAT and CDR2 is FQNNGV. Trimming removed 3 bases from V and 4 bases from J, with 16 bases in between. The CDR3 has 16 residues. The CDR3 nucleotides are TGTGCCAGCAGCTTCTTTGGCCGGGGGCAATACAATGAGCAGTTCTTC. As protein: CASSFFGRGQYNEQFF.

J is TRBJ1-4 and V is TRBV7-9; D uncertain. This CDR3 contains 14 residues. Per the germline V gene, CDR1 is SEHNR and CDR2 is FQNEAQ (reference sequence). Trimming took 2 bases from V and 0 from J, leaving 4 bases between them. The DNA for the CDR3 is TGTGCCAGCAGCTTACTTCCAACTAATGAAAAACTGTTTTTT. The encoded protein is CASSLLPTNEKLFF.

This chain connects TRBV28 to TRBJ1-5; maybe TRBD1 (6 bases). Germline V gives CDR1 MDHEN, CDR2 SYDVKM. The CDR3 runs 14 residues. The V end was cut by 5 bases, the J end by 8 bases, with 16 bases between. The CDR3 protein is CASSPIGGTEPQHF. The CDR3 DNA sequence: TGTGCCAGCAGTCCGATCGGGGGCACGGAGCCCCAGCATTTT.

V gene TRBV25-1 combines with J gene TRBJ2-1, with TRBD2 identical over 8 bases. Trimming at V came to 1 base and at J to 2 bases, leaving 1 base not matched to a gene. CDR1 is MGHDK and CDR2 is SYGVNS in the germline V gene. This CDR3 has 15 residues. CDR3 DNA: TGTGCCAGCAGTGAATTTAGCGGGGCCTACAATGAGCAGTTCTTC. Translated: CASSEFSGAYNEQFF. The full variable domain, completed using reference TRBV25-1 and TRBJ2-1, is EADIYQTPRYLVIGTGKKITLECSQTMGHDKMYWYQQDPGMELHLIHYSYGVNSTEKGDLSSESTVSRIRTEHFPLTLESARPSHTSQYLCASSEFSGAYNEQFFGPGTRLTVL.